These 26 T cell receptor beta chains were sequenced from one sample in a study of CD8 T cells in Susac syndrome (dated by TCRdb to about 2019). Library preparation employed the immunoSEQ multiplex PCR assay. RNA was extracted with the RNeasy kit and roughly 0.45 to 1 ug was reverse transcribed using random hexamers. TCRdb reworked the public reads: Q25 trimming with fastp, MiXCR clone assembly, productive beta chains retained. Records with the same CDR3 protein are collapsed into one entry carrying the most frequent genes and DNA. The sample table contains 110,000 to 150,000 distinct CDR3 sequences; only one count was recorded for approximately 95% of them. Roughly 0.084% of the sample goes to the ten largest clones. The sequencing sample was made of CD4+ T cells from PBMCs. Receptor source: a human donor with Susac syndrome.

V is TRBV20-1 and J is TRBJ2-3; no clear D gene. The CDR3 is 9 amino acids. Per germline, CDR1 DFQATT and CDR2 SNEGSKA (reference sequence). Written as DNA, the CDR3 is TGCAGGCTAGGAGATACGCAGTATTTT. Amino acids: CRLGDTQYF.

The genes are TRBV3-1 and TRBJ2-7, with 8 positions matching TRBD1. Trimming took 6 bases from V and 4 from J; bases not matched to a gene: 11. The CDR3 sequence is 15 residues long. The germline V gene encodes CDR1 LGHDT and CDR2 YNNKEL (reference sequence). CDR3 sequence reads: CASRSTGTGGYEQYF. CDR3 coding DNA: TGTGCCAGCAGATCCACCGGGACAGGAGGGTACGAGCAGTACTTC.

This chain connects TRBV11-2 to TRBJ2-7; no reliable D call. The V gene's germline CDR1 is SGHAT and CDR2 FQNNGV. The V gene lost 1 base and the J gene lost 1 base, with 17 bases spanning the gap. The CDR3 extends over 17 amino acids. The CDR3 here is CASSLADRRYQSYEQYF. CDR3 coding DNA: TGTGCCAGCAGCTTAGCTGACCGCCGGTATCAGTCCTACGAGCAGTACTTC. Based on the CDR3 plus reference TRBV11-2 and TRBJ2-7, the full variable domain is EAGVAQSPRYKIIEKRQSVAFWCNPISGHATLYWYQQILGQGPKLLIQFQNNGVVDDSQLPKDRFSAERLKGVDSTLKIQPAKLEDSAVYLCASSLADRRYQSYEQYFGPGTRLTVT.

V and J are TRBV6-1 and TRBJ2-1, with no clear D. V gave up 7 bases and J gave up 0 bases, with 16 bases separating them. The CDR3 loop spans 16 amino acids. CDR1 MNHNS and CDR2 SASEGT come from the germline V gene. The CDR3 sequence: CASTGASPHSYNEQFF. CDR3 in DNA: TGTGCCAGCACCGGTGCTTCCCCCCACTCCTACAATGAGCAGTTCTTC.

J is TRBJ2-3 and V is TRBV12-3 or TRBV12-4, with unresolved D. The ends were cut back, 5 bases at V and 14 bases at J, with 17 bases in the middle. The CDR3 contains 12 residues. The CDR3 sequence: CASSPVVVRLYF. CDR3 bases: TGTGCCAGCAGTCCCGTGGTAGTTCGGCTGTATTTT.

In nucleotides, the CDR3 is TGTGCCAGCAGCTCGAACCGAGGACTAGCGCGTGAGACCCAGTACTTC. This translates into CASSSNRGLARETQYF. The J gene is TRBJ2-5, the V gene TRBV11-2; 9 positions agree with TRBD2. Germline-derived CDR1 and CDR2 are SGHAT and FQNNGV. The V segment lost 4 bases and the J segment 5 bases; nucleotides outside the gene matches: 11. The CDR3 length is 16 residues.

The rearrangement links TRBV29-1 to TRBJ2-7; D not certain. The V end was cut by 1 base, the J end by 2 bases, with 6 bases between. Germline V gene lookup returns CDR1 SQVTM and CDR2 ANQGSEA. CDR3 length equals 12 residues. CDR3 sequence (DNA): TGCAGCGTTGAAGGGGCTACCTACGAGCAGTACTTC. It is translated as CSVEGATYEQYF.

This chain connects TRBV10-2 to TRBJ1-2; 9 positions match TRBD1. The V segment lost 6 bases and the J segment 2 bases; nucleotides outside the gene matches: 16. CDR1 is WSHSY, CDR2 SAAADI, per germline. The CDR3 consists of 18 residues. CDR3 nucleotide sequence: TGCGCCAGCAGCGGACCTAGGGGACAGGGCCTTCCGAACTATGGCTACACCTTC. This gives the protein CASSGPRGQGLPNYGYTF.

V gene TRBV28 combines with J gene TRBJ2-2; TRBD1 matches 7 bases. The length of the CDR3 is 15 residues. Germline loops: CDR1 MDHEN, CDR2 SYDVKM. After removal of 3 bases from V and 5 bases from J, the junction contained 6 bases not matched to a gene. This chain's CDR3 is CASSFDRVRTGELFF. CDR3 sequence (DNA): TGTGCCAGCAGTTTCGACAGGGTTCGGACCGGGGAGCTGTTTTTT.

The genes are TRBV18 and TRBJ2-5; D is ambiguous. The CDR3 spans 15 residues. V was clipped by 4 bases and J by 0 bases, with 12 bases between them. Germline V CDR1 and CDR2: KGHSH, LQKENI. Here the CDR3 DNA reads TGTGCCAGCTCACGAGCCACGACGGACCAAGAGACCCAGTACTTC. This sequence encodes CASSRATTDQETQYF.

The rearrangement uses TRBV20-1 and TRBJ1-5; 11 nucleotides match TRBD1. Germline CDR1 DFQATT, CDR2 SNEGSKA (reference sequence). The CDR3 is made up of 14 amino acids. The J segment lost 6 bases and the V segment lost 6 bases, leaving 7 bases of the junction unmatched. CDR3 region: CSAQLGTGGQPQHF. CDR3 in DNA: TGCAGTGCGCAGCTCGGGACAGGGGGTCAGCCCCAGCATTTT.

In nucleotides, the CDR3 is TGCAGTGCTAGAGATCCCACCGGGGAGCTGTTTTTT. It specifies CSARDPTGELFF. The rearrangement uses TRBV20-1 and TRBJ2-2; D gene ambiguous. V lost 0 bases to trimming and J lost 4 bases, with 3 bases between them. This CDR3 is 12 amino acids long. Germline CDR1 is DFQATT and CDR2 is SNEGSKA (reference sequence).

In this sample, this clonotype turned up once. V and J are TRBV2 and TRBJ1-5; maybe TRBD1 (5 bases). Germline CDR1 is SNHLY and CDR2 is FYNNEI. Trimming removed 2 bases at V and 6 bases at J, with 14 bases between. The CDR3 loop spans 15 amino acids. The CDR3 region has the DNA TGTGCCAGCAGTGAACAGGGTGTGTCCTCTCAGCCCCAGCATTTT. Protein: CASSEQGVSSQPQHF.

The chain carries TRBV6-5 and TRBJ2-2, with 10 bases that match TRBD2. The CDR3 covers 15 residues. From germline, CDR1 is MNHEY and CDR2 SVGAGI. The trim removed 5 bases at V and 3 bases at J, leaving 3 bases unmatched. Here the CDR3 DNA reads TGTGCCAGCAGTGCCGGACTAGCGGACACCGGGGAGCTGTTTTTT. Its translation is CASSAGLADTGELFF.

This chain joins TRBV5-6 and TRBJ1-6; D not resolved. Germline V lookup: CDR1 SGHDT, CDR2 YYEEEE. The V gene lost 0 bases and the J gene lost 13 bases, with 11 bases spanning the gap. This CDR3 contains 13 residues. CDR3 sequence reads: CASSLAAQVPLHF. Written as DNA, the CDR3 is TGTGCCAGCAGCTTGGCCGCCCAAGTTCCCCTCCACTTT.

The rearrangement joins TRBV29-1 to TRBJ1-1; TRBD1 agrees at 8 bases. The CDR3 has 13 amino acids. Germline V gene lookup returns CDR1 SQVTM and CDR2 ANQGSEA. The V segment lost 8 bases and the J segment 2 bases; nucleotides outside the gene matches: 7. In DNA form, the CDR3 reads TGCAGCATCGCGGGACAGGCAAACACTGAAGCTTTCTTT. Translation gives CSIAGQANTEAFF.

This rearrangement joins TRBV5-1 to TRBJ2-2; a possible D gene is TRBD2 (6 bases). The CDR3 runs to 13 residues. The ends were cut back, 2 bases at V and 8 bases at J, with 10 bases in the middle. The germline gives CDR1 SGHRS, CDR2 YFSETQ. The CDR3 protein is CASSFPEGGELFF. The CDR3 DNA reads TGCGCCAGCAGCTTCCCGGAGGGTGGGGAGCTGTTTTTT.

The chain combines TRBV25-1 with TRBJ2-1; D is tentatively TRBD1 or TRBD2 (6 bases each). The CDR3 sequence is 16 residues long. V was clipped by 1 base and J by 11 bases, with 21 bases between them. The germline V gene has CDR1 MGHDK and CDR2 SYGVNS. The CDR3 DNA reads TGTGCCAGCAGTGAATTTCGGGGGCTGGGTAAACCTAAGCAGTTCTTC. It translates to CASSEFRGLGKPKQFF.

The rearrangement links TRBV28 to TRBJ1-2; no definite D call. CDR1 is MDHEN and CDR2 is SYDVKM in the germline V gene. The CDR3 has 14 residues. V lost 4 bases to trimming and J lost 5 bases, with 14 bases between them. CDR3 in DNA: TGTGCCAGCAGTTCCGGGCCCCAGAATTATGGCTACACCTTC. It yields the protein CASSSGPQNYGYTF.

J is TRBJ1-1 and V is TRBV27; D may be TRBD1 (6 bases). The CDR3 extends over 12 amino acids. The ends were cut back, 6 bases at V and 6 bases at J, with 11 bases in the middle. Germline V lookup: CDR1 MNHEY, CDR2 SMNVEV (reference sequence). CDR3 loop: CASRRSGAEAFF. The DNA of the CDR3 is TGTGCCAGCAGACGCTCAGGGGCTGAAGCTTTCTTT.

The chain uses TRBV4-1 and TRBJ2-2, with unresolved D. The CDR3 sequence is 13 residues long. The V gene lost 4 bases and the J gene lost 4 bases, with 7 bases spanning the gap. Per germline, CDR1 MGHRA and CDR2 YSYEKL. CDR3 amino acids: CASSRRGTGELFF. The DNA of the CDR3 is TGCGCCAGCAGCCGTCGAGGCACCGGGGAGCTGTTTTTT.

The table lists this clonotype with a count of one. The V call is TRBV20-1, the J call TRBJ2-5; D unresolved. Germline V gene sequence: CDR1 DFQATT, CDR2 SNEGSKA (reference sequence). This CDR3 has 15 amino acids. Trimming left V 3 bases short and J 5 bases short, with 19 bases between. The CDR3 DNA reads TGCAGTGCTAGTCAACCCTACGGTATAACGGAGACCCAGTACTTC. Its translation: CSASQPYGITETQYF.

CDR3 sequence (DNA): TGCGCCAGCAGCGAAACAGTCCAAGAGACCCAGTACTTC. This codes for CASSETVQETQYF. The chain couples TRBV5-1 to TRBJ2-5; D unresolved. Germline lookup yields CDR1 SGHRS and CDR2 YFSETQ. CDR3 size: 13 residues. V lost 4 bases and J lost 1, with 8 bases in between.

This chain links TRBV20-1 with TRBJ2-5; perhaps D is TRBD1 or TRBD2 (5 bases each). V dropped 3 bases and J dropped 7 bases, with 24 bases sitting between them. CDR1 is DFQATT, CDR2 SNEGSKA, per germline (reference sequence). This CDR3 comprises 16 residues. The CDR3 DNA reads TGCAGTGCTAGTGGGTTCGCCCGAGGGGATTTCGGGACCCAGTACTTC. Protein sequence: CSASGFARGDFGTQYF.

The CDR3 DNA sequence: TGTGCCAGCAATTCCCAGGGAGGCCCCTACGAGCAGTACTTC. It is translated as CASNSQGGPYEQYF. V and J are TRBV6-5 and TRBJ2-7; possible D gene TRBD2, 6 bases. Germline lookup yields CDR1 MNHEY and CDR2 SVGAGI. V lost 7 bases and J 2 bases, leaving 15 bases between the germline ends. This CDR3 has 14 amino acids.

The CDR3 nucleotides are TGTGCCACCAGTGATTCCCCCGGGGAAGAGCAGTTCTTC. Its protein is CATSDSPGEEQFF. The rearrangement joins TRBV24-1 to TRBJ2-1, with D tentatively TRBD2 (5 bases). Trimming stripped 2 bases from V and 10 bases from J, with 11 bases between. The CDR3 is 13 amino acids. Germline V lookup: CDR1 KGHDR, CDR2 SFDVKD.